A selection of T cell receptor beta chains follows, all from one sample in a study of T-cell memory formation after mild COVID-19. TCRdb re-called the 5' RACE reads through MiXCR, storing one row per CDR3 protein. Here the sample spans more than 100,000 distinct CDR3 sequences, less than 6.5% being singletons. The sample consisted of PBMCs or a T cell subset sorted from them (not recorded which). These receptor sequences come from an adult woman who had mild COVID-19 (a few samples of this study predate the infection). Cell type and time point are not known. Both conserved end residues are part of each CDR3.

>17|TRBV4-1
CASSLSGGPSSYNEQFF
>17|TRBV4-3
CASSQVYAGREIYEQYF
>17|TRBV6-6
CASSKATGGEGNQPQHF
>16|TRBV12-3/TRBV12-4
CASSLQMTSGANVLTF
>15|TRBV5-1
CASSGLAGAHNEQFF
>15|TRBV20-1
CSACHSGGADDEQYF
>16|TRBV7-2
CASSLAARAGDSPLHF
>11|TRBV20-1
CSARQVTALLF
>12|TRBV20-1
CSAALGGRGAFF
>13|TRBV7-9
CASSLATEYEQYF
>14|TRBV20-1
CSARSTEYQETQYF
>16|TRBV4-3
CASSQYSIGGTDTQYF
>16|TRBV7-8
CASSLIGQVNTGELFF